The 20 T cell receptor beta chains reported below all come from one sample, sequenced in a study of T cell responses to AZD1222 COVID-19 vaccine. Data came from immunoSEQ multiplex PCR; TCRdb stores just in-frame clones and leaves some out. The top ten hold about 6.9% of the sample, which has some 190,000 clones, 80% to 90% seen once. The material sequenced was peripheral blood, taken on day 0 of AZD1222 vaccination. Receptors originate from an adult in good health.

V usage is TRBV11-2 and J usage is TRBJ2-7, with a weak D call TRBD2 (5 bases). Trimming removed 1 base from V and 4 bases from J, with 11 bases in between. This CDR3 contains 14 residues. The germline CDR1 and CDR2 sequences are SGHAT and FQNNGV. The chain's CDR3 is CASSLVSGAYEQYF. The CDR3 DNA reads TGTGCCAGCAGCTTAGTAAGCGGAGCTTACGAGCAGTACTTC. The full variable domain, rest sourced from reference TRBV11-2 and TRBJ2-7, is EAGVAQSPRYKIIEKRQSVAFWCNPISGHATLYWYQQILGQGPKLLIQFQNNGVVDDSQLPKDRFSAERLKGVDSTLKIQPAKLEDSAVYLCASSLVSGAYEQYFGPGTRLTVT.

The CDR3 loop reads CASSLFGTGAITGELFF. Written as DNA, the CDR3 is TGTGCCAGCAGTTTATTCGGGACAGGGGCGATCACCGGGGAGCTGTTTTTT. The rearrangement uses TRBV27 and TRBJ2-2, with 10 nucleotides matching TRBD1. CDR3 size: 17 residues. J lost 4 bases, V lost 1 base, and 6 bases had no gene match. CDR1 and CDR2 (germline): MNHEY, SMNVEV (reference sequence).

This clone appeared once. The chain joins TRBV5-5 to TRBJ2-3; tentatively, D is TRBD1 (5 bases). With 0 bases removed from V and 6 bases from J, the gap between germline ends came to 11 bases. The CDR3 consists of 14 residues. Per germline, CDR1 SGHKS and CDR2 YYEKEE (reference sequence). The CDR3 protein is CASSLGAGSDTQYF. As DNA, the CDR3 is TGTGCCAGCAGCTTGGGGGCAGGGTCGGATACGCAGTATTTT. Complete variable domain (other parts from reference TRBV5-5 and TRBJ2-3): DAGVTQSPTHLIKTRGQQVTLRCSPISGHKSVSWYQQVLGQGPQFIFQYYEKEERGRGNFPDRFSARQFPNYSSELNVNALLLGDSALYLCASSLGAGSDTQYFGPGTRLTVL.

This clone came up once. The chain is built from TRBV27 and TRBJ2-2; 12 bases match TRBD1. The V and J ends lost 0 bases and 7 bases, in that order; junction bases with no gene match: 3. This CDR3 is 16 amino acids long. Germline loops: CDR1 MNHEY, CDR2 SMNVEV (reference sequence). For the CDR3, the DNA is TGTGCCAGCAGTTTATCGGGGACAGGGGGCTACGGGGAGCTGTTTTTT. Its protein is CASSLSGTGGYGELFF.

This sequence joins TRBV7-9 and TRBJ2-3; TRBD1 matches at 9 bases. Germline loops: CDR1 SEHNR, CDR2 FQNEAQ (reference sequence). CDR3 length equals 15 residues. The V and J ends lost 4 bases and 4 bases, in that order; junction bases with no gene match: 6. The CDR3: CASSSFTGGADTQYF. CDR3 nucleotide sequence: TGTGCCAGCAGCTCTTTTACAGGGGGCGCAGATACGCAGTATTTT.

This chain joins TRBV7-3 and TRBJ1-2; 9 positions agree with TRBD1. J was trimmed by 5 bases and V by 5 bases; bases with no gene match: 12. This CDR3 has 16 amino acids. The germline gives CDR1 SGHTA, CDR2 FQGTGA. The CDR3 DNA reads TGTGCCAGCAGCCCCGGACAGGGGCCCTCCGTGTATGGCTACACCTTC. It yields the protein CASSPGQGPSVYGYTF.

The chain employs TRBV28 and TRBJ2-7; a possible D gene is TRBD2 (7 bases). The CDR3 runs to 14 residues. In germline, CDR1 is MDHEN, CDR2 SYDVKM. Trimming took off 3 bases at V and 6 bases at J, with 15 bases between the two ends. This CDR3 reads CASSFRGGRGEQYF. The CDR3 nucleotides are TGTGCCAGCAGTTTTAGGGGGGGGAGGGGCGAGCAGTACTTC.

CDR3 in DNA: TGTGCCAGCAGCTTTAACGGGGGTAATGAAGAGACCCAGTACTTC. Translating it yields CASSFNGGNEETQYF. V gene TRBV7-2 combines with J gene TRBJ2-5; TRBD2 is a possible D gene (6 bases). This CDR3 is built from 15 residues. The germline V gene encodes CDR1 SGHTA and CDR2 FQGNSA. V was cut by 3 bases and J by 3 bases, with 14 bases left in between.

The chain uses TRBV7-9 and TRBJ2-7, with D possibly matching TRBD1 (6 bases). V gave up 5 bases and J gave up 6 bases, with 20 bases separating them. Germline values: CDR1 SEHNR, CDR2 FQNEAQ (reference sequence). The CDR3 is 15 residues long. CDR3 DNA: TGTGCCAGCAGCCCAAGGCAGGGGCGGCGATCCGAGCAGTACGTC. This sequence encodes CASSPRQGRRSEQYV.

This chain links TRBV24-1 with TRBJ2-3; 8 bases are shared with TRBD1. This CDR3 is 14 amino acids long. CDR1 is KGHDR and CDR2 is SFDVKD in the germline V gene. The junction had 8 bases not matched to a gene; V was cut back by 7 bases and J by 6 bases. In DNA, the CDR3 is TGTGCCACCAGAACGACAGGGGACGGGGATACGCAGTATTTT. As protein: CATRTTGDGDTQYF.

The genes are TRBV7-9 and TRBJ2-7; D is unresolved. CDR1 and CDR2 (germline): SEHNR, FQNEAQ (reference sequence). V was pared by 5 bases and J by 2 bases, with 7 bases between. CDR3 length: 12 amino acids. For the CDR3, the DNA is TGTGCCAGCAGCCAAACCACCTACGAGCAGTACTTC. This gives the protein CASSQTTYEQYF. The whole variable domain, filled in from reference TRBV7-9 and TRBJ2-7, reads DTGVSQNPRHKITKRGQNVTFRCDPISEHNRLYWYRQTLGQGPEFLTYFQNEAQLEKSRLLSDRFSAERPKGSFSTLEIQRTEQGDSAMYLCASSQTTYEQYFGPGTRLTVT.

The chain employs TRBV6-1 and TRBJ2-7; D is undetermined. This CDR3 is built from 13 residues. V gave up 3 bases and J gave up 1 base, with 7 bases separating them. CDR1 is MNHNS, CDR2 SASEGT, per germline. This CDR3 reads CASSDRASYEQYV. The CDR3 DNA reads as TGTGCCAGCAGTGACAGAGCGTCCTACGAGCAGTACGTC.

The chain is built from TRBV3-1 (or the pseudogene TRBV3-2) and TRBJ2-1; tentative D call: TRBD2 (6 bases). The CDR3 sequence is 14 residues long. Germline V gene data show CDR1 as LGHDT and CDR2 as YNNKEL (reference sequence). Trimming left V 2 bases short and J 6 bases short, with 11 bases between. CDR3 sequence: CASSQTTSTNEQFF. DNA for the CDR3: TGTGCCAGCAGCCAAACGACTAGTACCAATGAGCAGTTCTTC.

About this clone: The sample has other DNA sequences that encode this CDR3 too. The gene calls are TRBV5-1 and TRBJ1-2; D ambiguous. The germline V gene encodes CDR1 SGHRS and CDR2 YFSETQ. The CDR3 covers 13 residues. Trimming left V 0 bases short and J 2 bases short, with 5 bases between. DNA of the CDR3: TGCGCCAGCAGCTTGGCCGGAAACTATGGCTACACCTTC. This sequence encodes CASSLAGNYGYTF.

The V gene is TRBV11-2, the J gene TRBJ1-2, with D possibly TRBD1 on 6 matching bases. CDR1 and CDR2 from the germline V gene are SGHAT and FQNNGV. V was trimmed by 3 bases and J by 6 bases, leaving 14 bases between them. The CDR3 runs to 14 residues. The CDR3, as DNA: TGTGCCAGCAGCTTCGAGAATCAGGGGAATGGCTACACCTTC. This gives the protein CASSFENQGNGYTF.

The chain combines TRBV6-2 or TRBV6-3 with TRBJ2-1, with D perhaps TRBD1 or TRBD2 (5 bases each). This CDR3 spans 13 amino acids. V was trimmed by 1 base and J by 7 bases, leaving 8 bases between them. Germline loops: CDR1 MNHEY, CDR2 SVGEGT. CDR3 loop: CASSYFGANEQFF. In nucleotides, the CDR3 is TGTGCCAGCAGTTACTTCGGGGCAAATGAGCAGTTCTTC.

The chain has TRBV5-1 and TRBJ2-1, with D hard to call. CDR3 length equals 11 residues. The germline V and J ends were trimmed by 0 bases and 9 bases, with 4 bases remaining between them. The germline gives CDR1 SGHRS, CDR2 YFSETQ. The CDR3 DNA follows: TGCGCCAGCAGCTTGGAGAGTGAGCAGTTCTTC. Translated: CASSLESEQFF.

In this sample, this clone turned up a few times. The chain links TRBV20-1 to TRBJ1-1; 8 bases agree with TRBD1. Germline CDR1 and CDR2: DFQATT and SNEGSKA (reference sequence). The CDR3 has 11 amino acids. Trimming at V came to 6 bases and at J to 6 bases, leaving 3 bases not matched to a gene. CDR3 residues: CSADRESEAFF. CDR3 DNA: TGCAGTGCGGACAGGGAGTCTGAAGCTTTCTTT.

The rearrangement joins TRBV20-1 to TRBJ1-6, with no clear D. The length of the CDR3 is 15 residues. V shed 3 bases and J shed 5 bases, with 14 bases lying between them. Germline CDR1 reads DFQATT; CDR2 reads SNEGSKA (reference sequence). The CDR3 nucleotides read TGCAGTGCTAGTGGGAGGGCCGCTAATAATTCACCCCTCCACTTT. As protein: CSASGRAANNSPLHF.

The chain carries TRBV30 and TRBJ2-7; unclear D gene. The CDR3 contains 13 residues. V dropped 0 bases and J dropped 3 bases, with 9 bases sitting between them. Germline V gives CDR1 GTSNPN, CDR2 SVGIG (reference sequence). CDR3 sequence reads: CAWSVQEDYEQYF. The CDR3 DNA reads as TGTGCCTGGAGTGTACAAGAGGACTACGAGCAGTACTTC. The variable domain in full, with the rest retrieved from reference TRBV30 and TRBJ2-7, is SQTIHQWPATLVQPVGSPLSLECTVEGTSNPNLYWYRQAAGRGLQLLFYSVGIGQISSEVPQNLSASRPQDRQFILSSKKLLLSDSGFYLCAWSVQEDYEQYFGPGTRLTVT.